This T cell receptor (beta chain) comes out of a study of T cell clonotyping in hematopoietic cell transplantation. General observations from the study: Broader posttransplant TCR repertoire diversity was predicted by graft donor and pretransplant recipient Inverse Simpson Index values. Recipient TCR diversity dropped after transplant; expanded clonotypes rose from day 30 to 180. At the given depth, recipient repertoires were over 95% de novo clonotypes.

The CDR3 contains 15 residues. Germline V lookup: CDR1 SQVTM, CDR2 ANQGSEA. Trimming removed 6 bases from V and 9 bases from J; junction bases left unmatched: 14. A remark on this clone: The antigen remains undetermined.

The assay was immunoSEQ multiplex PCR, and TCRdb's table has in-frame clones only and misses some. The table has approximately 75,000 clones, over 90% seen once. The clonotype originates from a man aged 50 or older in good health. Some clones in this sample may be carry-over from other donors' samples. The sample taken for sequencing was peripheral blood mononuclear cells. The V gene is TRBV29-1, the J gene TRBJ2-3, with TRBD2 identical over 11 bases. The CDR3, as DNA: TGCAGCGTCTCAAAGGGCACTAGCGGGAGTGAGACGCAGTATTTT. This codes for CSVSKGTSGSETQYF.